This TCR beta chain is from a study of blood T cell repertoires in COVID-19. Looking at the study overall: PBMCs, B-cell-depleted T cells, or T cells were the source of the cDNA or gDNA that made up the material.

As originally analysed: Amplifying reference gene primers gave estimates of nucleated cell counts. Method: immunoSEQ multiplex PCR; TCRdb's copy keeps in-frame clones and lacks some. V, J and clone size are taken as reported in that table, and D and trimming were inferred from the DNA itself. The profile shows some 270,000 clones, 80% to 90% of them singletons. Germline V gene sequence: CDR1 KGHDR, CDR2 SFDVKD. Trimming took off 4 bases at V and 1 base at J, with 15 bases between the two ends. The CDR3 sequence is 16 residues long. Living in 24 US areas, the participants were between roughly 18 and 90 years of age. Self-reported history from a screening survey and questionnaire set each donor's cohort. This clone was detected once.

This receptor was taken from a young woman with acute COVID-19. This rearrangement joins TRBV24-1 to TRBJ2-5; D is perhaps TRBD1 (6 bases). Material for sequencing was PBMCs or T cells enriched from blood (not recorded which). CDR3 DNA: TGTGCCACCAGTGACCCCACCCCAGGGGCCCAAGAGACCCAGTACTTC. Protein product: CATSDPTPGAQETQYF.